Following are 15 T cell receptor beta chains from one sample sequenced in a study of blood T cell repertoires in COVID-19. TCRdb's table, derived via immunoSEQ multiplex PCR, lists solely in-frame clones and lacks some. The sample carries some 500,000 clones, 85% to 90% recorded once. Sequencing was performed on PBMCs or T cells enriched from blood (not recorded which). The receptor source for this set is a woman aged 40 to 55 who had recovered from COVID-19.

The DNA for the CDR3 is TGCGCCAGCAGCTTGTCGCGGGACAATGAGCAGTTCTTC. It codes for CASSLSRDNEQFF. J is TRBJ2-1 and V is TRBV5-1; a weak D match, TRBD2 (5 bases). Trimming stripped 1 base from V and 5 bases from J, with 7 bases between. CDR3 size: 13 residues. CDR1 SGHRS and CDR2 YFSETQ come from the germline V gene. The variable domain in full, with the rest retrieved from reference TRBV5-1 and TRBJ2-1, is KAGVTQTPRYLIKTRGQQVTLSCSPISGHRSVSWYQQTPGQGLQFLFEYFSETQRNKGNFPGRFSGRQFSNSRSEMNVSTLELGDSALYLCASSLSRDNEQFFGPGTRLTVL.

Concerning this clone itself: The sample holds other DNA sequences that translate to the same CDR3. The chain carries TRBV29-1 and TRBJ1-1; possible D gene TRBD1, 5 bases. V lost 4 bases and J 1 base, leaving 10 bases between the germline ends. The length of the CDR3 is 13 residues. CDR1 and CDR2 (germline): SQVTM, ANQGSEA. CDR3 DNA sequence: TGCAGCGTTGGGGGCAGGGCGAACACTGAAGCTTTCTTT. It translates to CSVGGRANTEAFF. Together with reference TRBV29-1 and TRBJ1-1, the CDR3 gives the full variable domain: SAVISQKPSRDICQRGTSLTIQCQVDSQVTMMFWYRQQPGQSLTLIATANQGSEATYESGFVIDKFPISRPNLTFSTLTVSNMSPEDSSIYLCSVGGRANTEAFFGQGTRLTVV.

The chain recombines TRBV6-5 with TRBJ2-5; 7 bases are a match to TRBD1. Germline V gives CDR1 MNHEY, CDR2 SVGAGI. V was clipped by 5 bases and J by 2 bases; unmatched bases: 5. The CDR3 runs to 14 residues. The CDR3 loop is CASSPNRGQETQYF. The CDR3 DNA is TGTGCCAGCAGTCCTAACAGGGGTCAAGAGACCCAGTACTTC.

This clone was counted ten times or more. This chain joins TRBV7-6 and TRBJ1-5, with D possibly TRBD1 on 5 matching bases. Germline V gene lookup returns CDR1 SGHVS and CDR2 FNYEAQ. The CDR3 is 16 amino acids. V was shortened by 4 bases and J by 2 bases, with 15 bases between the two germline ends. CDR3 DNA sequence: TGTGCCAGCAGCTCCGGGGGGTTCGGGGGCAATCAGCCCCAGCATTTT. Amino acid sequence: CASSSGGFGGNQPQHF.

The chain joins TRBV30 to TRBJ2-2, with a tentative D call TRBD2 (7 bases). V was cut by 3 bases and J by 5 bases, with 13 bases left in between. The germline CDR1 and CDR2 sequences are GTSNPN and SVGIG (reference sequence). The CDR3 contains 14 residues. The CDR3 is CAWSPGGLTGELFF. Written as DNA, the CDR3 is TGTGCCTGGAGCCCGGGGGGCTTAACCGGGGAGCTGTTTTTT.

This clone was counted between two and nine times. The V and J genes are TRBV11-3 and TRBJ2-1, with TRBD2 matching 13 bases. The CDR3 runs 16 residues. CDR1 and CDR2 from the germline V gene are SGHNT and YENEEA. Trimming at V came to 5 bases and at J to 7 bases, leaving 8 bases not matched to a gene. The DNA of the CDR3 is TGTGCCAGCAGCCTTTCACCGGGACTAGCGGGAAATGAGCAGTTCTTC. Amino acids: CASSLSPGLAGNEQFF.

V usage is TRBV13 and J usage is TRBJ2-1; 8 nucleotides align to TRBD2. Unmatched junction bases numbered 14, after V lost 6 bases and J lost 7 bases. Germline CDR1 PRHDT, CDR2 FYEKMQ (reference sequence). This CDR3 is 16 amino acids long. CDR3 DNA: TGTGCCAGCAGAGATACCAGCGGGAGCTGGGGGAATGAGCAGTTCTTC. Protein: CASRDTSGSWGNEQFF. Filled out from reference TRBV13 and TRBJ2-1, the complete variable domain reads AAGVIQSPRHLIKEKRETATLKCYPIPRHDTVYWYQQGPGQDPQFLISFYEKMQSDKGSIPDRFSAQQFSDYHSELNMSSLELGDSALYFCASRDTSGSWGNEQFFGPGTRLTVL.

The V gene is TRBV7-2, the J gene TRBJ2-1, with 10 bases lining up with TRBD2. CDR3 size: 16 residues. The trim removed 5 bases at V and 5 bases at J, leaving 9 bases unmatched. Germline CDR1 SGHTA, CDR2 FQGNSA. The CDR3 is CASSPLAGEWHNEQFF. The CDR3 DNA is TGTGCCAGCAGCCCCCTAGCGGGAGAGTGGCACAATGAGCAGTTCTTC.

The CDR3 DNA reads as TGTGCCAGCAGCACCTTTCTTGGGCCTCGTCCCTTCGAGCAGTACTTC. Translating gives CASSTFLGPRPFEQYF. The genes are TRBV11-3 and TRBJ2-7; no firm D call. Trimming stripped 5 bases from V and 6 bases from J, with 23 bases between. This CDR3 has 16 amino acids. CDR1 SGHNT and CDR2 YENEEA come from the germline V gene. The full variable domain, with the rest looked up from reference TRBV11-3 and TRBJ2-7, is EAGVVQSPRYKIIEKKQPVAFWCNPISGHNTLYWYLQNLGQGPELLIRYENEEAVDDSQLPKDRFSAERLKGVDSTLKIQPAELGDSAVYLCASSTFLGPRPFEQYFGPGTRLTVT.

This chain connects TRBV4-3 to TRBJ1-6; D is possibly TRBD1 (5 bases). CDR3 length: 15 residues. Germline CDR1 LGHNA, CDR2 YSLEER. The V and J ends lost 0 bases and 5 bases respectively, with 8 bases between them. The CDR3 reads CASSQEGGDNSPLHF. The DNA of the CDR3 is TGCGCCAGCAGCCAAGAGGGGGGGGATAATTCACCCCTCCACTTT.

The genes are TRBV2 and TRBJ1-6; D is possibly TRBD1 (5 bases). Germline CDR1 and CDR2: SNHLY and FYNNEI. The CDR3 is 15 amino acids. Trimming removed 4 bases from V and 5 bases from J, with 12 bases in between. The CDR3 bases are TGTGCCAGCAGTGTGCAGGGTAACCATAATTCACCCCTCCACTTT. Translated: CASSVQGNHNSPLHF.

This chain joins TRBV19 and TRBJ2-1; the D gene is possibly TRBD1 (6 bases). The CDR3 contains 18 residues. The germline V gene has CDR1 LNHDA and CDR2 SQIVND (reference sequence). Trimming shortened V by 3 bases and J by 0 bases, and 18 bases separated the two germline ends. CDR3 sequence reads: CASSMQRGRASSYNEQFF. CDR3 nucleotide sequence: TGTGCCAGTAGTATGCAAAGGGGGAGAGCTAGCTCCTACAATGAGCAGTTCTTC.

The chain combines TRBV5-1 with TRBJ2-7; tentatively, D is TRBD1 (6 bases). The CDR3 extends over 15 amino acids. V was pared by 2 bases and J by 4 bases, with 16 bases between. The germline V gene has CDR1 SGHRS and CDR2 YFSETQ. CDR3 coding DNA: TGCGCCAGCAGCTTAGGACCAGGGGATGTTTACGAGCAGTACTTC. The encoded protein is CASSLGPGDVYEQYF.

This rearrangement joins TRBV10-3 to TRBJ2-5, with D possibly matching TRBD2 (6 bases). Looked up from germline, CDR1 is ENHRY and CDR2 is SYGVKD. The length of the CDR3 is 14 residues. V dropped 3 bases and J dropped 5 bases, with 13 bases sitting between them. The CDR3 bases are TGTGCCATCAGTGAAGGGACTGTGGGGGAGACCCAGTACTTC. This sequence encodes CAISEGTVGETQYF.

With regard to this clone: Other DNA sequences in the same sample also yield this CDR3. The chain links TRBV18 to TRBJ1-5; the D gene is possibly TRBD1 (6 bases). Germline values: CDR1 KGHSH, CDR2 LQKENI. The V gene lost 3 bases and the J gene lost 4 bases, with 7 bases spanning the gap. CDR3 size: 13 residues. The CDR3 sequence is CASSPGQNQPQHF. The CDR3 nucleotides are TGTGCCAGCTCACCCGGACAGAATCAGCCCCAGCATTTT.